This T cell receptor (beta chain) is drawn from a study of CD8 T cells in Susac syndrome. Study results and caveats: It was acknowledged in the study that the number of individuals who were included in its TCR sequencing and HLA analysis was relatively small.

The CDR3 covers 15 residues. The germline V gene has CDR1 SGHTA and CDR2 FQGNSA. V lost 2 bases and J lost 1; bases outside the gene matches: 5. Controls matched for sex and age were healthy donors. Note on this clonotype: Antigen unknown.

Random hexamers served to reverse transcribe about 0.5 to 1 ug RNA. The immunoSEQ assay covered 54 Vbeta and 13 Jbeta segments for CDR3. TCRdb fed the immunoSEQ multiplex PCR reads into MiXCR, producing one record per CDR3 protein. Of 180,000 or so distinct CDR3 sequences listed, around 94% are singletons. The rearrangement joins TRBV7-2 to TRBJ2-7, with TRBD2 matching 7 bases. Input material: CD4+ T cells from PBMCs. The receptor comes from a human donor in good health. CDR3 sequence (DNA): TGTGCCAGCAGCTTATCTGGCGGGGGATCCTACGAGCAGTACTTC. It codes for CASSLSGGGSYEQYF.